Presented here are 27 T cell receptor beta chains from one specimen sequenced in a study of shared clonotypes between healthy human individuals. The protocol was immunoSEQ multiplex PCR, while the TCRdb copy is restricted to in-frame clones and leaves out a portion. This repertoire shows hundreds of thousands of clones, roughly 72% found once; its top ten account for 1.5% to 2%. What was sequenced was memory CD4+ T cells sorted from blood. The subset here: CD45RA-negative fraction. These receptors came from a woman aged 25-40 years in good health.

The table lists this clone with a count of one. The chain recombines TRBV28 with TRBJ2-7; a possible D gene is TRBD2 (6 bases). Trimming removed 6 bases at V and 6 bases at J, with 18 bases between. This CDR3 has 14 amino acids. Germline V gene lookup returns CDR1 MDHEN and CDR2 SYDVKM. Here the CDR3 DNA reads TGTGCCAGCAGCCCGGGACTCGTCCCCTCCGAGCAGTACTTC. This sequence encodes CASSPGLVPSEQYF.

The chain couples TRBV9 to TRBJ2-5; 10 bases agree with TRBD2. The germline gives CDR1 SGDLS, CDR2 YYNGEE. After removal of 0 bases from V and 5 bases from J, the junction contained 4 bases not matched to a gene. CDR3 length: 15 residues. The CDR3 bases are TGTGCCAGCAGCGTAGCCCCTAGCGGGAGTGAGACCCAGTACTTC. Translation: CASSVAPSGSETQYF.

The chain is built from TRBV7-9 and TRBJ1-2, with TRBD1 identical over 10 bases. Trimming removed 3 bases from V and 9 bases from J; junction bases left unmatched: 4. The CDR3 length is 13 residues. Germline V gene sequence: CDR1 SEHNR, CDR2 FQNEAQ (reference sequence). CDR3 sequence reads: CASSFRDRGSYTF. The CDR3 DNA reads as TGTGCCAGCAGCTTCAGGGACAGGGGTAGCTACACCTTC.

As DNA, the CDR3 is TGCGCCAGCAGCACCACAGGGGCGAACACCGGGGAGCTGTTTTTT. Encoded protein: CASSTTGANTGELFF. This chain connects TRBV5-1 to TRBJ2-2; 7 bases line up with TRBD1. The CDR3 covers 15 residues. Unmatched junction bases numbered 3, after V lost 4 bases and J lost 0 bases. CDR1 and CDR2 from the germline V gene are SGHRS and YFSETQ.

V and J are TRBV11-2 and TRBJ2-5, with TRBD1 matching over 10 bases. V dropped 5 bases and J dropped 4; count of bases not matched to a gene: 4. The CDR3 sequence is 14 residues long. From germline, CDR1 is SGHAT and CDR2 FQNNGV. The CDR3 here is CASSEGTGVETQYF. CDR3 coding DNA: TGTGCCAGCAGCGAAGGGACAGGGGTAGAGACCCAGTACTTC.

The rearrangement uses TRBV7-9 and TRBJ1-1; 7 positions match TRBD1. Germline V gene lookup returns CDR1 SEHNR and CDR2 FQNEAQ (reference sequence). V lost 4 bases and J lost 2; bases outside the gene matches: 7. CDR3 length: 15 amino acids. The CDR3 DNA sequence: TGTGCCAGCAGCTCTCGACAGGGCAGAAACACTGAAGCTTTCTTT. Protein product: CASSSRQGRNTEAFF. Looking up the rest from reference TRBV7-9 and TRBJ1-1 gives the full variable domain: DTGVSQNPRHKITKRGQNVTFRCDPISEHNRLYWYRQTLGQGPEFLTYFQNEAQLEKSRLLSDRFSAERPKGSFSTLEIQRTEQGDSAMYLCASSSRQGRNTEAFFGQGTRLTVV.

The chain combines TRBV6-6 with TRBJ1-1, with D hard to call. CDR3 length: 15 amino acids. Trimming took off 2 bases at V and 0 bases at J, with 10 bases between the two ends. CDR1 is MNHNY and CDR2 is SVGAGI in the germline V gene (reference sequence). CDR3 sequence: CASSYLNVVNTEAFF. Written as DNA, the CDR3 is TGTGCCAGCAGTTACCTCAATGTTGTGAACACTGAAGCTTTCTTT.

The rearrangement joins TRBV6-6 to TRBJ2-2; D not resolved. CDR1 is MNHNY, CDR2 SVGAGI, per germline (reference sequence). The CDR3 covers 13 residues. The V end lost 0 bases, the J end lost 7 bases, and 6 bases lay between the germline ends. CDR3 sequence reads: CASSYSIIGELFF. The DNA for the CDR3 is TGTGCCAGCAGTTACTCGATAATCGGGGAGCTGTTTTTT.

The chain uses TRBV7-7 and TRBJ1-4; the D gene is possibly TRBD1 (5 bases). The CDR3 length is 14 residues. Germline values: CDR1 SSHAT, CDR2 FNYEAQ (reference sequence). V lost 5 bases and J 3 bases, leaving 10 bases between the germline ends. CDR3 region: CASSAGPANEKLFF. The CDR3, as DNA: TGTGCCAGCAGCGCGGGACCGGCTAATGAAAAACTGTTTTTT.

This chain uses TRBV7-8 with TRBJ2-5, with D unresolved. Germline loops: CDR1 SGHVS, CDR2 FQNEAQ. Trimming removed 5 bases at V and 5 bases at J, with 9 bases between. The CDR3 extends over 12 amino acids. CDR3 sequence (DNA): TGTGCCAGCAGCAAAGGAAGGGAGACCCAGTACTTC. Translation: CASSKGRETQYF. The whole variable domain, filled in from reference TRBV7-8 and TRBJ2-5, reads GAGVSQSPRYKVAKRGQDVALRCDPISGHVSLFWYQQALGQGPEFLTYFQNEAQLDKSGLPSDRFFAERPEGSVSTLKIQRTQQEDSAVYLCASSKGRETQYFGPGTRLLVL.

V usage is TRBV7-2 and J usage is TRBJ2-1, with D uncertain. The CDR3 has 12 amino acids. V was clipped by 5 bases and J by 5 bases, with 7 bases between them. CDR1 SGHTA and CDR2 FQGNSA come from the germline V gene. The CDR3 bases are TGTGCCAGCAGCCCCGTACACAATGAGCAGTTCTTC. Protein product: CASSPVHNEQFF.

This clone occurred a few times. The chain is built from TRBV2 and TRBJ2-1; tentative D call: TRBD2 (6 bases). The V gene's germline CDR1 is SNHLY and CDR2 FYNNEI. This CDR3 comprises 15 residues. V was trimmed by 7 bases and J by 0 bases, leaving 13 bases between them. CDR3 protein: CASTAGLSSYNEQFF. The CDR3 DNA reads TGTGCCAGCACTGCGGGGCTGAGCTCCTACAATGAGCAGTTCTTC.

The chain couples TRBV6-5 to TRBJ1-3; D not certain. Germline values: CDR1 MNHEY, CDR2 SVGAGI. The V end was cut by 5 bases, the J end by 1 base, with 6 bases between. The CDR3 contains 13 residues. The CDR3 protein is CASSQESGNTIYF. The CDR3 bases are TGTGCCAGCAGTCAGGAATCTGGAAACACCATATATTTT.

The chain combines TRBV6-5 with TRBJ1-5, with a weak D call TRBD1 (5 bases). The germline V gene encodes CDR1 MNHEY and CDR2 SVGAGI. This CDR3 has 15 residues. The V and J ends lost 5 bases and 1 base respectively, with 12 bases between them. The CDR3 sequence is CASSPGGISNQPQHF. The DNA for the CDR3 is TGTGCCAGCAGTCCGGGGGGGATAAGCAATCAGCCCCAGCATTTT.

This clone was picked up a small number of times. The chain carries TRBV28 and TRBJ2-5; 7 nucleotides align to TRBD2. V lost 5 bases and J lost 3; bases outside the gene matches: 12. The CDR3 totals 16 residues. Per the germline V gene, CDR1 is MDHEN and CDR2 is SYDVKM. The CDR3 loop is CASSARDYKSEETQYF. The CDR3 DNA reads TGTGCCAGCAGTGCCCGGGACTACAAGTCGGAAGAGACCCAGTACTTC.

The chain recombines TRBV7-9 with TRBJ1-4; maybe TRBD1 (5 bases). Trimming left V 6 bases short and J 3 bases short, with 8 bases between. Per the germline V gene, CDR1 is SEHNR and CDR2 is FQNEAQ (reference sequence). There are 13 residues in the CDR3. The CDR3 DNA reads as TGTGCCAGCAGTTCAGGGTCTAATGAAAAACTGTTTTTT. Its translation is CASSSGSNEKLFF.

This clone was seen a few times. This same CDR3 is encoded by further DNA sequences in the sample. The CDR3 here is CASSLDRYEQFF. The CDR3 DNA reads as TGTGCCAGCAGCTTAGACAGGTATGAGCAGTTCTTC. The gene calls are TRBV7-9 and TRBJ2-1; the D gene is possibly TRBD1 (5 bases). This CDR3 is built from 12 residues. CDR1 and CDR2 from the germline V gene are SEHNR and FQNEAQ (reference sequence). V was cut by 1 base and J by 8 bases, with 6 bases left in between.

J is TRBJ1-2 and V is TRBV18, with 9 bases aligning to TRBD1. The CDR3 contains 15 residues. CDR1 and CDR2 from the germline V gene are KGHSH and LQKENI. V lost 4 bases to trimming and J lost 4 bases; unmatched junction nucleotides: 7. The CDR3 here is CASSRPGQGLYGYTF. The CDR3 nucleotides read TGTGCCAGCTCACGACCGGGACAGGGCCTCTATGGCTACACCTTC.

This clone was seen many times. The chain recombines TRBV28 with TRBJ2-3; tentatively, D is TRBD1 or TRBD2 (5 bases each). This CDR3 contains 18 residues. V shed 3 bases and J shed 5 bases, with 24 bases lying between them. Germline loops: CDR1 MDHEN, CDR2 SYDVKM. CDR3 protein: CASSLSYRRLLTGDTQYF. Here the CDR3 DNA reads TGTGCCAGCAGTTTGTCGTATAGGAGGCTCCTCACAGGAGATACGCAGTATTTT.

V gene TRBV5-1 combines with J gene TRBJ2-5; no reliable D call. This CDR3 is 13 amino acids long. Germline CDR1 SGHRS, CDR2 YFSETQ. Between the trimmed V and J ends, which lost 1 base and 2 bases, there was a span of 6 bases. The CDR3 region is CASSLFGQETQYF. CDR3 bases: TGCGCCAGCAGCTTGTTCGGGCAAGAGACCCAGTACTTC.

The rearrangement joins TRBV28 to TRBJ1-5; D gene unclear. Trimming shortened V by 6 bases and J by 3 bases, and 6 bases separated the two germline ends. Per the germline V gene, CDR1 is MDHEN and CDR2 is SYDVKM. This CDR3 comprises 12 residues. The CDR3 DNA sequence: TGTGCCAGCAGCCCAGACAATCAGCCCCAGCATTTT. It specifies CASSPDNQPQHF. The whole variable domain, filled in from reference TRBV28 and TRBJ1-5, reads DVKVTQSSRYLVKRTGEKVFLECVQDMDHENMFWYRQDPGLGLRLIYFSYDVKMKEKGDIPEGYSVSREKKERFSLILESASTNQTSMYLCASSPDNQPQHFGDGTRLSIL.

The chain combines TRBV12-5 with TRBJ2-2; D may be TRBD1 or TRBD2 (5 bases each). This CDR3 region has 18 residues. Germline-derived CDR1 and CDR2 are LGHNT and FRNRAP. Trimming cost V 2 bases and J 0 bases, with 16 bases left between them. For the CDR3, the DNA is TGTGCTAGTGGTTTGTTGACCCTGGGGGAACCGAACACCGGGGAGCTGTTTTTT. This codes for CASGLLTLGEPNTGELFF.

The rearrangement joins TRBV7-2 to TRBJ2-1; 11 bases fit TRBD2. V was pared by 10 bases and J by 3 bases, with 8 bases of the junction left unmatched. CDR3 length: 15 residues. Germline-derived CDR1 and CDR2 are SGHTA and FQGNSA. The CDR3 nucleotides are TGTGCCACCTCCTCCGGGACTAGCGGCTACAATGAGCAGTTCTTC. This sequence encodes CATSSGTSGYNEQFF.

The V call is TRBV15, the J call TRBJ2-7; 9 bases are shared with TRBD2. J lost 2 bases, V lost 3 bases, and 2 bases had no gene match. Germline values: CDR1 LNHNV, CDR2 YYDKDF (reference sequence). CDR3 size: 14 residues. The DNA of the CDR3 is TGTGCCACCAGCAGGCGGGAGGGGACCTACGAGCAGTACTTC. It specifies CATSRREGTYEQYF. Full variable domain (outside the CDR3, taken from reference TRBV15 and TRBJ2-7): DAMVIQNPRYQVTQFGKPVTLSCSQTLNHNVMYWYQQKSSQAPKLLFHYYDKDFNNEADTPDNFQSRRPNTSFCFLDIRSPGLGDTAMYLCATSRREGTYEQYFGPGTRLTVT.

CDR3 DNA sequence: TGTGCCAGCAGTTTTCAGCTTCAAGAGACCCAGTACTTC. It translates to CASSFQLQETQYF. The rearrangement joins TRBV28 to TRBJ2-5; D not resolved. Germline CDR1 and CDR2: MDHEN and SYDVKM. This CDR3 has 13 amino acids. V lost 3 bases and J lost 2, with 7 bases in between.

About this clone: Within the sample, other DNA sequences also encode this same CDR3. The chain carries TRBV28 and TRBJ2-7, with D hard to call. The CDR3 extends over 11 amino acids. The germline V and J ends were trimmed by 6 bases and 1 base, with 4 bases remaining between them. CDR1 and CDR2 from the germline V gene are MDHEN and SYDVKM. The CDR3 here is CASSWSYEQYF. The DNA for the CDR3 is TGTGCCAGCAGCTGGTCCTACGAGCAGTACTTC.

This clone was seen once. The V gene is TRBV29-1, the J gene TRBJ2-7; 7 positions match TRBD1. The CDR3 is 12 amino acids. V shed 7 bases, J shed 1 base, and the junction held 4 bases outside the gene matches. Germline values: CDR1 SQVTM, CDR2 ANQGSEA. The DNA of the CDR3 is TGCAGCGCGACACAGGGGTCCTACGAGCAGTACTTC. It codes for CSATQGSYEQYF.